This T cell receptor (beta chain) was observed in a study of blood T cell repertoires in COVID-19. For the study at large: The United States, Italy and Spain supplied acute and convalescent COVID-19 samples. PBMCs, B-cell-depleted T cells, or T cells were the source of the cDNA or gDNA that made up the material.

J was trimmed by 3 bases and V by 4 bases; bases with no gene match: 3. Germline V gene lookup returns CDR1 SGHTA and CDR2 FQGTGA. The CDR3 sequence is 14 residues long. Authors' data handling: Researchers report that nucleated cell counts were estimated from reference gene primer amplification. The table came from immunoSEQ multiplex PCR; TCRdb's copy has only in-frame clones and leaves some out. V and J calls and clone size are copied from that table; D and trimming were computed from the DNA. Among just under 95,000 clones, around 80% were seen once, and the ten largest hold about 8.4%. Sequenced: peripheral blood. This TCR was recovered from a man aged 45-65 years who had recovered from COVID-19. The rearrangement uses TRBV7-3 and TRBJ2-1, with TRBD1 identical over 7 bases. CDR3 nucleotides: TGTGCCAGCAGCTGGGGACAGAACTACAATGAGCAGTTCTTC. Encoded protein: CASSWGQNYNEQFF.